This T cell receptor beta chain stems from a study of blood T cell repertoires in COVID-19 (dated by TCRdb to about 2020). As for the study more broadly: Collaborator samples came from the United States, Italy and Spain and covered acute and convalescent phases of COVID-19. The repertoires were released in a freely available public database meant as a resource for research on the immune response to SARS-CoV-2. The samples were drawn from two sources: the first 160 participants of the ongoing ImmuneRACE study, and 950 to 1,500 subjects contributed by 6 global collaborators. Subjects who had been exposed to COVID-19, were actively infected with it, or had recovered from it provided the deeply sampled blood TCRbeta repertoires that made up the dataset. Sample metadata almost always included a de-identified subject ID, COVID-19 status, age in years and sex. The material from the prospective study consisted of cDNA or gDNA derived from T cells, B-cell-depleted T cells, or PBMCs. Where available, HLA class I and class II types were taken from metadata supplied by the sample provider and were not determined by assay-based typing. Summary of the overall study and its limitations: The amount of clinical and demographic metadata varied by source and participant and was provided uncurated.

Notes on this clone: Its antigen is not yet known. No quality values exist for individual bases; no much larger clone is one base distant.

Enrolling through a virtual design, the prospective study's participants ranged in age from roughly 18 to 100 years and lived across roughly 24 United States geographic areas. To assign participants to cohorts, the prospective study relied on clinical history that participants themselves reported in a screening survey and a study questionnaire. For ImmuneRACE Cohort 3, a participant was defined as recovered based on two consecutive negative NP/OP PCR tests, clearance by a healthcare professional, or resolution of symptoms. In the prospective study, whole blood, serum and a nasopharyngeal or oropharyngeal swab were collected from each participant by mobile phlebotomists. Prospective study participants could optionally give additional blood draws and questionnaires over an approximately two-month period. Before DNA extraction, blood samples from the prospective study were shipped at room temperature or frozen.

The immunoSEQ Assay, a bias-controlled multiplex PCR, was used to amplify TCRbeta CDR3 regions from genomic DNA. Turning to the authors' computational methods: The number of nucleated cells in each sample was estimated by amplification of reference gene primers within the assay. To quantify the absolute abundance of each unique TCRbeta CDR3 rearrangement, sequence reads were collapsed and filtered. For each sample, productive Simpson clonality was calculated as the square root of Simpson's diversity index across productive rearrangements. This immuneACCESS table, as held by TCRdb, lists in-frame sequences with V and J called but not all clones. Of the missing ones, under half trace to an unresolved V gene in checked studies; the others have no known cause. V, J and clone size reflect that table, while D and trimming were determined from the DNA. Across this sample there are approximately 250,000 clones, with approximately 85% seen only once. Of the sample, around 1% falls within the top ten clones.

Sample: PBMCs or T cells enriched from blood (not recorded which). The sequence came from a woman in her thirties who had recovered from COVID-19.

In nucleotide form, the sequence is TGTGCCAGCACCGGAGTTGGGGGGTCACCCCTCCACTTT. This yields the protein CASTGVGGSPLHF. The chain is made from TRBV11-2 and TRBJ1-6; perhaps TRBD1 is the D gene, with 5 bases matching. The CDR3 measures 13 amino acids from cysteine to phenylalanine. Left in the record is the CDR3 DNA by itself, 39 bases read in frame from the first base. Taken from the germline V gene, the CDR1 and CDR2 loops are SGHAT and FQNNGV. Trimming at the junction amounts to 7 bases on V and 10 bases on J, and the germline ends lie 14 bases apart. The CDR3 plus the reference TRBV11-2 and TRBJ1-6 genes for the other parts give the full variable domain: EAGVAQSPRYKIIEKRQSVAFWCNPISGHATLYWYQQILGQGPKLLIQFQNNGVVDDSQLPKDRFSAERLKGVDSTLKIQPAKLEDSAVYLCASTGVGGSPLHFGNGTRLTVT.